Below, 14 T cell receptor beta chains from the same sample are listed, as sequenced in a study of post-analysis software for immune sequencing data (dated by TCRdb to the mid-2010s). What the work shows at the level of the full study, not this receptor alone: Significantly higher frequencies in patients than in controls were found for roughly 5 TRBV segments, including TRBV5-6, TRBV5-1 and TRBV20-1.

No antigens are known for them. Receptors were amplified or captured by PCR. Data came from an Illumina HiSeq 2500. To reduce PCR and sequencing biases, unique molecular identifiers were built into the TCR beta cDNA libraries. TCRdb reprocessed the public reads (quality trimming at Q25 with fastp, clone calling with MiXCR) and kept in-frame beta chains. Each entry is one CDR3 protein sequence, shown with its most common DNA and genes. The sample table holds about 540,000 distinct CDR3 sequences, of which 30% to 40% were seen once. The ten top clones hold approximately 6% of the sample. The sequenced material came from blood. All receptors come from a girl younger than 18 with multiple sclerosis.

The V and J genes are TRBV2 and TRBJ1-5, with no clear D. Trimming pared 4 bases from V and 1 base from J, leaving 8 bases between. This CDR3 contains 14 residues. Per the germline V gene, CDR1 is SNHLY and CDR2 is FYNNEI. The CDR3 DNA reads TGTGCCAGCAGTGTAGACTACAGCAATCAGCCCCAGCATTTT. Protein: CASSVDYSNQPQHF.

The rearrangement uses TRBV20-1 and TRBJ2-7; TRBD2 matches at 12 bases. After removal of 2 bases from V and 7 bases from J, the junction contained 24 bases not matched to a gene. This CDR3 comprises 20 residues. Germline V gene lookup returns CDR1 DFQATT and CDR2 SNEGSKA (reference sequence). The CDR3 spells CSARSHRASGGARSSNEQYF. In DNA, the CDR3 is TGCAGTGCTAGATCCCATCGGGCTAGCGGGGGGGCCAGGTCTTCAAATGAGCAGTACTTC.

J is TRBJ1-1 and V is TRBV20-1; a possible D gene is TRBD1 (5 bases). Trimming took off 1 base at V and 1 base at J, with 7 bases between the two ends. Germline V lookup: CDR1 DFQATT, CDR2 SNEGSKA (reference sequence). The CDR3 has 13 amino acids. The CDR3 spells CSARAQGNTEAFF. CDR3 nucleotides: TGCAGTGCTAGAGCCCAGGGGAACACTGAAGCTTTCTTT.

V gene TRBV7-6 combines with J gene TRBJ2-7, with 9 bases aligning to TRBD1. The CDR3 is made up of 15 amino acids. Trimming at V came to 5 bases and at J to 2 bases, leaving 7 bases not matched to a gene. CDR1 SGHVS and CDR2 FNYEAQ come from the germline V gene. The CDR3: CASSRGTGPAYEQYF. The CDR3 bases are TGTGCCAGCAGCCGCGGGACAGGGCCAGCCTACGAGCAGTACTTC.

The CDR3: CSARREGGGWSGANVLTF. The CDR3 nucleotides read TGCAGTGCTAGACGTGAGGGAGGGGGCTGGTCTGGGGCCAACGTCCTGACTTTC. The chain is built from TRBV20-1 and TRBJ2-6; possibly TRBD1 or TRBD2 for D (7 bases each). Trimming took 2 bases from V and 1 from J, leaving 18 bases between them. From germline, CDR1 is DFQATT and CDR2 SNEGSKA (reference sequence). The CDR3 runs to 18 residues.

This clonotype was found a few times. The rearrangement uses TRBV6-1 and TRBJ2-5, with no clear D. This CDR3 region has 13 residues. Trimming shortened V by 3 bases and J by 4 bases, and 9 bases separated the two germline ends. Germline V CDR1 and CDR2: MNHNS, SASEGT. In nucleotides, the CDR3 is TGTGCCAGCAGTGAGAATCCCGGAGAGACCCAGTACTTC. It is translated as CASSENPGETQYF.

The V gene is TRBV20-1, the J gene TRBJ2-2; the D gene is possibly TRBD2 (6 bases). The V and J ends lost 0 bases and 1 base respectively, with 6 bases between them. The CDR3 contains 14 residues. CDR1 and CDR2 from the germline V gene are DFQATT and SNEGSKA (reference sequence). Here the CDR3 DNA reads TGCAGTGCTAGAGAGGGACTGAACACCGGGGAGCTGTTTTTT. Translating it yields CSAREGLNTGELFF.

Note on this clonotype: No conserved phenylalanine or tryptophan is present at the end of the CDR3, so a read error is the likely explanation. The CDR3 is CASSLAEGQGSSEQYY. As DNA, the CDR3 is TGCGCCAGCAGCTTGGCTGAGGGACAGGGTTCCTCCGAGCAGTACTAC. V and J are TRBV5-1 and TRBJ2-7, with TRBD1 identical over 9 bases. The CDR3 has 16 amino acids. Germline CDR1 reads SGHRS; CDR2 reads YFSETQ.

The rearrangement uses TRBV27 and TRBJ2-1; the match to TRBD2 covers 10 bases. V gave up 1 base and J gave up 12 bases; unmatched junction bases: 12. Germline lookup yields CDR1 MNHEY and CDR2 SMNVEV (reference sequence). CDR3 size: 16 residues. The CDR3 here is CASSLFAGLAPGPQFF. The DNA of the CDR3 is TGTGCCAGCAGTTTATTCGCGGGACTAGCGCCCGGTCCGCAGTTCTTC.

The J gene is TRBJ2-1, the V gene TRBV5-1, with TRBD2 identical over 15 bases. The germline V gene has CDR1 SGHRS and CDR2 YFSETQ. The CDR3 has 15 residues. Trimming removed 7 bases from V and 9 bases from J; junction bases left unmatched: 8. CDR3 region: CASERTSGGASEQFF. CDR3 in DNA: TGCGCCAGCGAGAGGACTAGCGGGGGGGCTAGTGAGCAGTTCTTC.

The rearrangement links TRBV2 to TRBJ1-6, with no clear D. There are 11 residues in the CDR3. V was trimmed by 2 bases and J by 7 bases, leaving 0 bases between them. The germline gives CDR1 SNHLY, CDR2 FYNNEI. DNA of the CDR3: TGTGCCAGCAGTGAAAATTCACCCCTCCACTTT. Residues: CASSENSPLHF.

This clonotype was detected only a few times. The chain combines TRBV7-2 with TRBJ1-5; D ambiguous. CDR1 and CDR2 from the germline V gene are SGHTA and FQGNSA. The germline V and J ends were trimmed by 5 bases and 4 bases, with 15 bases remaining between them. CDR3 length: 15 amino acids. The CDR3 sequence: CASSLRTGWNQPQHF. The CDR3 DNA is TGTGCCAGCAGCCTCCGAACGGGTTGGAATCAGCCCCAGCATTTT. The variable domain in full, with the rest retrieved from reference TRBV7-2 and TRBJ1-5, is GAGVSQSPSNKVTEKGKDVELRCDPISGHTALYWYRQSLGQGLEFLIYFQGNSAPDKSGLPSDRFSAERTGGSVSTLTIQRTQQEDSAVYLCASSLRTGWNQPQHFGDGTRLSIL.

A word on this clonotype: A much larger clone lies one base from this, so it may be a read error. The J gene is TRBJ2-3, the V gene TRBV4-1, with 8 positions matching TRBD2. J was trimmed by 4 bases and V by 3 bases; bases with no gene match: 6. Germline-derived CDR1 and CDR2 are MGHRA and YSYEKL. The CDR3 contains 15 residues. The DNA for the CDR3 is TGCGCCAGCAGCCAGGGCCCAGCGGGGGCAGATACGCAGTATTTT. Amino acid sequence: CASSQGPAGADTQYF.

The CDR3 DNA follows: TGTGCCAGTACCAATAGCTGGGGGGGCGAGACCCAGTACTTC. Translating gives CASTNSWGGETQYF. V and J are TRBV19 and TRBJ2-4, with a weak D call TRBD2 (7 bases). Judging by the DNA end, TRBJ2-5 fits better; the J call may be wrong. The germline CDR1 and CDR2 sequences are LNHDA and SQIVND (reference sequence). This CDR3 spans 14 amino acids.